The 32 T cell receptor beta chains presented below share a single source sample, sequenced in a study of T cell changes during pregnancy in multiple sclerosis. Produced via immunoSEQ multiplex PCR; TCRdb's table is partial and in-frame only. Of more than 55,000 clones in the sample, more than 75% were seen once. This specimen consisted of peripheral blood, obtained in the second trimester of pregnancy. The receptors shown here come from a female donor with multiple sclerosis, enrolled in a pregnancy study.

The J gene is TRBJ1-2, the V gene TRBV9; D is unresolved. Per the germline V gene, CDR1 is SGDLS and CDR2 is YYNGEE. V lost 3 bases and J lost 1, with 10 bases in between. The CDR3 is 14 residues long. Written as DNA, the CDR3 is TGTGCCAGCAGCGCGGGTAATGGTAACTATGGCTACACCTTC. It is translated as CASSAGNGNYGYTF.

The CDR3 region is CASSSGQNTGELFF. The CDR3 nucleotides read TGTGCCAGCAGCTCGGGACAAAACACCGGGGAGCTGTTTTTT. The chain joins TRBV5-4 to TRBJ2-2, with D perhaps TRBD1 (6 bases). V gave up 3 bases and J gave up 2 bases, with 8 bases separating them. The CDR3 spans 14 residues. Germline V gene lookup returns CDR1 SGHNT and CDR2 YYREEE (reference sequence).

The rearrangement uses TRBV29-1 and TRBJ2-3, with TRBD2 identical over 15 bases. Unmatched junction bases numbered 5, after V lost 4 bases and J lost 0 bases. There are 17 residues in the CDR3. The germline CDR1 and CDR2 sequences are SQVTM and ANQGSEA. The CDR3 reads CSVGGTSGGYSTDTQYF. CDR3 bases: TGCAGCGTTGGAGGGACTAGCGGGGGGTATAGCACAGATACGCAGTATTTT.

The CDR3: CASRYTGEVNGYTF. The CDR3 coding sequence is TGTGCCAGCAGATATACAGGGGAAGTCAATGGCTACACCTTC. This chain uses TRBV5-5 with TRBJ1-2; 7 nucleotides align to TRBD1. The CDR3 has 14 residues. CDR1 and CDR2 from the germline V gene are SGHKS and YYEKEE (reference sequence). V lost 5 bases to trimming and J lost 6 bases; unmatched junction nucleotides: 10.

This sequence joins TRBV4-3 and TRBJ1-1; D remains ambiguous. Germline V lookup: CDR1 LGHNA, CDR2 YSLEER. V was shortened by 0 bases and J by 1 base, with 9 bases between the two germline ends. The CDR3 is 15 amino acids. The CDR3 nucleotides are TGCGCCAGCAGCCAAGAGGACTGGGAGAACACTGAAGCTTTCTTT. This codes for CASSQEDWENTEAFF.

This rearrangement joins TRBV19 to TRBJ2-7; D gene ambiguous. CDR1 and CDR2 (germline): LNHDA, SQIVND (reference sequence). The CDR3 runs to 13 residues. The V gene lost 1 base and the J gene lost 6 bases, with 10 bases spanning the gap. CDR3 bases: TGTGCCAGTAGTATAGGTCCGCCGGGCGAGCAGTACTTC. This codes for CASSIGPPGEQYF.

This clone showed up just once. This chain uses TRBV6-4 with TRBJ2-1; a weak D match, TRBD1 (5 bases). V gave up 2 bases and J gave up 0 bases, with 11 bases separating them. This CDR3 region has 16 residues. CDR1 and CDR2 from the germline V gene are MRHNA and SNTAGT. The CDR3 DNA reads TGTGCCAGCAGTGACGGTGGGGCTAGCTCCTACAATGAGCAGTTCTTC. This gives the protein CASSDGGASSYNEQFF.

V is TRBV2 and J is TRBJ1-5, with D perhaps matching TRBD1 (6 bases). The germline V gene has CDR1 SNHLY and CDR2 FYNNEI. V was pared by 3 bases and J by 9 bases, with 15 bases between. CDR3 length: 14 residues. CDR3 protein: CASSDDRSGRPQHF. The DNA of the CDR3 is TGTGCCAGCAGTGATGACAGGTCGGGTCGGCCCCAGCATTTT.

The V and J genes are TRBV6-4 and TRBJ2-3, with a tentative D call TRBD1 (5 bases). With 0 bases removed from V and 4 bases from J, the gap between germline ends came to 11 bases. Germline CDR1 reads MRHNA; CDR2 reads SNTAGT. The CDR3 sequence is 15 residues long. Written as DNA, the CDR3 is TGTGCCAGCAGTGACTCGAGAGAAGGGGCAGATACGCAGTATTTT. This sequence encodes CASSDSREGADTQYF.

V gene TRBV5-1 combines with J gene TRBJ2-5; maybe TRBD1 (5 bases). The CDR3 consists of 16 residues. Germline CDR1 and CDR2: SGHRS and YFSETQ. V lost 0 bases to trimming and J lost 1 base, with 13 bases between them. CDR3 sequence: CASSLAADTIQETQYF. CDR3 sequence (DNA): TGCGCCAGCAGCTTGGCCGCGGACACTATCCAAGAGACCCAGTACTTC.

The rearrangement uses TRBV7-3 and TRBJ2-1; possibly TRBD2 for D (6 bases). V lost 5 bases to trimming and J lost 4 bases, with 15 bases between them. The CDR3 is 15 amino acids. The germline V gene has CDR1 SGHTA and CDR2 FQGTGA. The DNA for the CDR3 is TGTGCCAGCAGCCCCCTGGCGGGGAGTTACAATGAGCAGTTCTTC. Translation: CASSPLAGSYNEQFF.

The chain combines TRBV28 with TRBJ2-2, with 7 nucleotides matching TRBD1. The CDR3 spans 14 residues. Unmatched junction bases numbered 1, after V lost 0 bases and J lost 6 bases. Germline V lookup: CDR1 MDHEN, CDR2 SYDVKM. The CDR3 nucleotides are TGTGCCAGCAGTTTATGGACAGGGTCCGGGGAGCTGTTTTTT. The encoded protein is CASSLWTGSGELFF.

This sequence joins TRBV11-2 and TRBJ2-6; D call uncertain. Trimming took 5 bases from V and 3 from J, leaving 8 bases between them. Germline V CDR1 and CDR2: SGHAT, FQNNGV. The CDR3 has 14 residues. This CDR3 reads CASSPLYGANVLTF. CDR3 in DNA: TGTGCCAGCAGCCCCCTGTATGGGGCCAACGTCCTGACTTTC.

This clone occurred once. V gene TRBV7-2 combines with J gene TRBJ2-3; 9 bases line up with TRBD1. The CDR3 has 13 amino acids. The V gene end was trimmed by 4 bases and the J gene end by 6 bases; junction bases not matched to a gene: 2. Germline loops: CDR1 SGHTA, CDR2 FQGNSA. The CDR3 reads CASSSDRGDTQYF. The DNA for the CDR3 is TGTGCCAGCAGCTCCGACAGGGGGGATACGCAGTATTTT.

The chain combines TRBV2 with TRBJ2-1; TRBD2 is a possible D gene (6 bases). With 9 bases removed from V and 3 bases from J, the gap between germline ends came to 18 bases. The CDR3 spans 15 residues. Germline CDR1 SNHLY, CDR2 FYNNEI. CDR3 loop: CASTPGGAFYNEQFF. CDR3 in DNA: TGTGCCAGTACCCCGGGCGGGGCATTCTACAATGAGCAGTTCTTC.

This clone was found a few times. The gene calls are TRBV7-9 and TRBJ1-1; 9 positions match TRBD1. Per germline, CDR1 SEHNR and CDR2 FQNEAQ (reference sequence). The CDR3 extends over 13 amino acids. With 5 bases clipped from V and 6 bases from J, the junction kept 4 bases outside the gene matches. CDR3 coding DNA: TGTGCCAGCAGCCCCGGGACAGGGCCTGAAGCTTTCTTT. It specifies CASSPGTGPEAFF.

CDR3 protein: CATQTSGTTDTQYF. In nucleotides, the CDR3 is TGTGCCACCCAGACTAGCGGGACCACAGATACGCAGTATTTT. The chain combines TRBV10-3 with TRBJ2-3, with TRBD2 matching over 11 bases. Trimming at V came to 10 bases and at J to 2 bases, leaving 5 bases not matched to a gene. The CDR3 is 14 amino acids. Germline V gives CDR1 ENHRY, CDR2 SYGVKD.

This clone appeared a single time. V usage is TRBV6-6 and J usage is TRBJ1-5; 7 bases map to TRBD1. The ends lost 5 bases at V and 3 bases at J; junction bases unmatched: 7. The CDR3 runs to 15 residues. CDR1 and CDR2 (germline): MNHNY, SVGAGI (reference sequence). The CDR3 region has the DNA TGTGCCAGCAGTCGAAACAGGGGTACCAATCAGCCCCAGCATTTT. Protein sequence: CASSRNRGTNQPQHF.

The chain joins TRBV6-4 to TRBJ2-2; possibly TRBD1 for D (6 bases). V lost 5 bases, J lost 2 bases, and 12 bases lay in between. The CDR3 has 15 amino acids. The germline V gene has CDR1 MRHNA and CDR2 SNTAGT. The CDR3 DNA reads as TGTGCCAGCAGTACCCGACAGGTTAACACCGGGGAGCTGTTTTTT. It specifies CASSTRQVNTGELFF.

V is TRBV30 and J is TRBJ2-5; 8 bases are shared with TRBD2. Trimming removed 3 bases from V and 7 bases from J; junction bases left unmatched: 10. The CDR3 consists of 14 residues. Germline V gene sequence: CDR1 GTSNPN, CDR2 SVGIG (reference sequence). The CDR3 region is CAWRPGGGVGTQYF. In nucleotides, the CDR3 is TGTGCCTGGAGGCCGGGGGGGGGAGTCGGGACCCAGTACTTC.

V gene TRBV11-3 combines with J gene TRBJ2-1; D not resolved. CDR3 size: 15 residues. V lost 0 bases and J lost 2, with 8 bases in between. Germline V gene lookup returns CDR1 SGHNT and CDR2 YENEEA. CDR3 protein: CASSLDGSPYNEQFF. CDR3 nucleotide sequence: TGTGCCAGCAGCTTAGATGGCAGTCCCTACAATGAGCAGTTCTTC.

The rearrangement uses TRBV19 and TRBJ2-5; D perhaps matches TRBD2 (6 bases). The V gene lost 8 bases and the J gene lost 1 base, with 11 bases spanning the gap. Germline CDR1 and CDR2: LNHDA and SQIVND (reference sequence). This CDR3 is built from 13 residues. CDR3 DNA sequence: TGTGCCAGTGGGAGCGGGTCCCAAGAGACCCAGTACTTC. Translating gives CASGSGSQETQYF.

This clone was picked up a small number of times. The chain uses TRBV9 and TRBJ1-1; D call uncertain. The germline gives CDR1 SGDLS, CDR2 YYNGEE. The length of the CDR3 is 13 residues. Trimming took off 3 bases at V and 3 bases at J, with 9 bases between the two ends. For the CDR3, the DNA is TGTGCCAGCAGCGATCCCGGGGACACTGAAGCTTTCTTT. Amino acids: CASSDPGDTEAFF.

The chain uses TRBV19 and TRBJ1-4, with D maybe TRBD1 (5 bases). Trimming pared 3 bases from V and 0 bases from J, leaving 17 bases between. The germline V gene has CDR1 LNHDA and CDR2 SQIVND (reference sequence). The CDR3 runs to 18 residues. The CDR3 protein is CASSILGGTLATNEKLFF. DNA of the CDR3: TGTGCCAGTAGTATCTTGGGGGGAACACTCGCAACTAATGAAAAACTGTTTTTT.

The genes are TRBV7-2 and TRBJ2-7, with 14 bases lining up with TRBD2. The V segment lost 3 bases and the J segment 4 bases; nucleotides outside the gene matches: 14. The V gene's germline CDR1 is SGHTA and CDR2 FQGNSA. The CDR3 covers 19 residues. The CDR3 DNA sequence: TGTGCCAGCAGCTTGTTACCAGAGACTAGCGGGGGGGCCGGTTACGAGCAGTACTTC. Its translation: CASSLLPETSGGAGYEQYF.

J is TRBJ1-3 and V is TRBV7-8, with unresolved D. This CDR3 is built from 16 residues. Germline-derived CDR1 and CDR2 are SGHVS and FQNEAQ. The V gene lost 5 bases and the J gene lost 4 bases, with 18 bases spanning the gap. CDR3 in amino acids: CASSPRGGVAGNTIYF. CDR3 DNA sequence: TGTGCCAGCAGCCCTCGGGGTGGGGTAGCAGGAAACACCATATATTTT.

V gene TRBV5-1 combines with J gene TRBJ1-3; TRBD1 matches at 9 bases. Germline V CDR1 and CDR2: SGHRS, YFSETQ. Trimming took 3 bases from V and 2 from J; bases not matched to a gene: 6. CDR3 length: 16 residues. CDR3 in DNA: TGCGCCAGCAGCTGGGGAACAGGGGGCACTGGAAACACCATATATTTT. As protein: CASSWGTGGTGNTIYF.

This chain uses TRBV10-1 with TRBJ2-3; TRBD2 matches 8 bases. J lost 0 bases, V lost 8 bases, and 7 bases had no gene match. The germline CDR1 and CDR2 sequences are WNHNN and SYGVQD (reference sequence). CDR3 size: 15 residues. Here the CDR3 DNA reads TGCGCCAGCGGCCGGGCGGGGGGAAGCACAGATACGCAGTATTTT. Translation gives CASGRAGGSTDTQYF.

J is TRBJ1-4 and V is TRBV25-1, with a tentative D call TRBD1 (5 bases). Germline V gene sequence: CDR1 MGHDK, CDR2 SYGVNS. This CDR3 spans 13 amino acids. V lost 3 bases and J 7 bases, leaving 9 bases between the germline ends. CDR3 in DNA: TGTGCCAGCAGTGACAGGGTTGGTGAAAAACTGTTTTTT. Its protein is CASSDRVGEKLFF.

The CDR3: CASNLEFQGYEQYF. CDR3 nucleotide sequence: TGTGCCAGCAACTTAGAATTTCAGGGCTACGAGCAGTACTTC. The genes are TRBV2 and TRBJ2-7; D is possibly TRBD1 (5 bases). The germline V gene has CDR1 SNHLY and CDR2 FYNNEI. The germline V and J ends were trimmed by 7 bases and 3 bases, with 16 bases remaining between them. This CDR3 comprises 14 residues.

This clone was detected only a few times. The chain uses TRBV5-1 and TRBJ1-1; D not resolved. This CDR3 has 13 residues. Trimming removed 4 bases from V and 5 bases from J, with 12 bases in between. Per the germline V gene, CDR1 is SGHRS and CDR2 is YFSETQ. The CDR3: CASSLDLRTEAFF. CDR3 nucleotides: TGCGCCAGCAGCCTGGACCTGAGGACTGAAGCTTTCTTT.

The chain uses TRBV9 and TRBJ2-5, with 7 bases identical to TRBD1. Germline loops: CDR1 SGDLS, CDR2 YYNGEE. J was trimmed by 1 base and V by 5 bases; bases with no gene match: 8. The CDR3 spans 15 residues. The CDR3 spells CASSHRGNSQETQYF. Written as DNA, the CDR3 is TGTGCCAGCAGTCACAGGGGAAATTCCCAAGAGACCCAGTACTTC.